The present TCR beta chain was sequenced within a study of vaccination effects on CD4 cells after COVID-19 (dated by TCRdb to 2022 to 2024). For the wider study: Each participant received two doses of an mRNA SARS-CoV-2 vaccine, either BNT162b2 or mRNA-1273. In the study, cultures from other donors were sequenced using the Oncomine TCR Beta short-read assay on an Illumina iSeq 100. A total of 10 COVID-19 convalescent patients and a few SARS-CoV-2-naive healthy vaccine recipients were included in the full study. The study compared SARS-CoV-2 spike-specific CD4+ TCR repertoires before and after mRNA vaccination in COVID-19 convalescent patients and infection-naive vaccine recipients.

In the ViraFEST assay, PBMC were stimulated with viral peptide pools, and TCR sequencing was then used to find antigen-specific CD4+ T cell clonotypes based on their expansion. After around eleven days of culture, CD4+ T cells were isolated with the EasySep CD4+ T cell isolation kit. Negative nucleocapsid antibody results before and after vaccination confirmed that the healthy vaccine recipients had no prior SARS-CoV-2 infection. Over 1.5 million PBMC per well were cultured with 10 ug/ml peptides in IMDM containing 5% human AB serum, approximately 10 IU/ml IL-2 and gentamicin. On days 3 and 7, half of the culture medium was replaced with fresh IL-2-containing medium. Unless noted otherwise, every peptide stimulation condition was cultured in triplicate wells. PBMC were separated from whole blood using Ficoll-Paque Plus gradient centrifugation and were then either cryopreserved at -140C or used fresh. The overlapping peptide pools covered the spike proteins of SARS-CoV-2 as well as those of the common cold coronaviruses HCoV-NL63, HCoV-OC43 and HCoV-229E. The QIAamp micro DNA kit was used to extract genomic DNA from the cultured CD4+ T cells.

About this clone itself: No antigen is known for it. It has no much larger one-base neighbor in the sample; base qualities were not kept.

Libraries were prepared through the immunoSEQ multiplex PCR assay. DNA from the cultured and isolated CD4+ T cells underwent TCR beta CDR3 sequencing. Per the authors' processing: Non-productive TCR sequences were removed and reads were trimmed to the CDR3 region, keeping CDR3s of at least 7 amino acids. Antigen-specific clonotypes were identified with the MANAFEST web app by comparing expansion in peptide wells against reference cultures. To be called positive, a clone needed expansion at FDR<0.05 compared with the reference and with all other wells, an odds ratio greater than 5, and a frequency greater than 0.1% in two replicate wells. A clonotype was defined as cross-reactive if the clonotype was significantly expanded both in SARS-CoV-2 spike wells and in at least one common cold coronavirus spike condition. Levenshtein distance calculated with the stringdist R package was used to assess CDR3 similarity, and unrooted trees were constructed with ape in R 3.6.1. Here the immuneACCESS table is served through TCRdb, limited to in-frame sequences with V and J called. Missing clones are a known gap in these copies; in checked studies unresolved V genes cover under half, and the rest lacks a known reason. V, J and clone size are those of that table, while D and trimming were read from the DNA. The sample has tens of thousands of clones on record, approximately 75% of them singletons. About 3.7% of the sample is held by the ten biggest clonotypes.

Paper-wide results and their limitations: In healthy vaccine recipients, vaccine-induced clones were almost all SARS-CoV-2 mono-reactive, with only 1 of 255 cross-reactive with common cold coronaviruses. The study was limited by a small number of convalescent patients and lacked early post-infection timepoints. Clones induced by infection and clones induced by vaccination both contracted markedly at late timepoints after vaccination, which fits with T cell responses waning over time.

The source was CD4+ T cells from PBMCs cultured with HCoV-OC43 spike peptides, collected before COVID-19 vaccination. What the cell subset or site label conveys for this sample: HCoV-OC43 spike overlapping peptide pool stimulation. This clonotype was sampled from a human donor who received a COVID-19 vaccine.

The CDR3 amino acid sequence is: CATSDPGTGGIEQFF. The DNA is TGTGCCACCAGTGACCCTGGGACAGGGGGCATTGAGCAGTTCTTC. The chain couples TRBV24-1 to TRBJ2-1, and 12 bases in between align with TRBD1. V is cut back by 4 bases and J by 9 bases, with 6 bases in the junction unmatched. CDR1 and CDR2 (KGHDR, SFDVKD) derive from the germline V gene. The CDR3 spans 15 residues, from the cysteine through the phenylalanine. The kept DNA is CDR3 alone, 45 bases in frame from the first base.